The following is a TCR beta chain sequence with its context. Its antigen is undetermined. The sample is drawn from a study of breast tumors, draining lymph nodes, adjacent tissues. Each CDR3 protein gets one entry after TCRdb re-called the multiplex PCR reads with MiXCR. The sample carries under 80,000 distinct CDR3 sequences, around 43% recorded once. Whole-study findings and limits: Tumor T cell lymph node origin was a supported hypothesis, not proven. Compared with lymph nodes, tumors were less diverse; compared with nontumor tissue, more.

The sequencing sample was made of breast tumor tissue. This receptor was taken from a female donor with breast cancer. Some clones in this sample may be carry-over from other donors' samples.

The CDR3 DNA reads as TGCAGCGTTCACACAACAGCGGGTAGCACAGATACGCAGTATTTT. Its protein product is CSVHTTAGSTDTQYF. This chain connects TRBV29-1 to TRBJ2-3; tentative D call: TRBD2 (6 bases). Trimming shortened V by 5 bases and J by 0 bases, and 15 bases separated the two germline ends. Germline V gene sequence: CDR1 SQVTM, CDR2 ANQGSEA. This CDR3 is 15 amino acids long.